Sequencing of this T cell receptor beta chain was carried out in a study of identifying expanded T cells in peripheral blood. Study-level findings and limits: Roughly two-week clone count variance significantly increased as total template count grew. Roughly 1.2 clones differed between technical replicates, versus around 15 and 19 over time.

No infections or other immune events were documented during collection. The CDR3 sequence is 14 residues long. Germline CDR1 is MDHEN and CDR2 is SYDVKM. Trimming left V 6 bases short and J 5 bases short, with 16 bases between. About this clone itself: Its target is not known.

Sequencing was performed with immunoSEQ multiplex PCR; in TCRdb, only in-frame clones are kept and a portion is missing. Seen here are about 110,000 clones, 85% to 90% observed once, and the top ten hold 16%. Sequenced material: blood. The chain carries TRBV28 and TRBJ1-1; tentative D call: TRBD1 (6 bases). The sequence came from a person aged 18-69 years in good health. Written as DNA, the CDR3 is TGTGCCAGCAGCCGAACAGGGAGAGGTACTGAAGCTTTCTTT. It encodes CASSRTGRGTEAFF.